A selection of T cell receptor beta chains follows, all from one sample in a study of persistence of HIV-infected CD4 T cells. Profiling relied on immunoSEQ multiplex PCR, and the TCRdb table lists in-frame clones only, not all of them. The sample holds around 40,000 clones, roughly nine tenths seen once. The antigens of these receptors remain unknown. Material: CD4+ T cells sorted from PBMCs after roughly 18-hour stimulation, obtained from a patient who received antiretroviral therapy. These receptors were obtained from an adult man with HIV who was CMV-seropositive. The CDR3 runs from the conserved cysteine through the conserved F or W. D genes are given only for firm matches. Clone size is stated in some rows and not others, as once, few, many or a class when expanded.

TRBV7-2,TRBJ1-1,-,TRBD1,TGTGCCAGCAGCCCTCCGGGACAGCGACTTAGGGCTTTCTTT,CASSPPGQRLRAFF
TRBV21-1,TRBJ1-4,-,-,TGTGCCACCCATCCCCCGTCCTTGGTTGAAAAACTGTTTTTT,CATHPPSLVEKLFF
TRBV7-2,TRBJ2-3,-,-,TGTGCCAGCAGCCGGGACTTCGATACGCAGTATTTT,CASSRDFDTQYF
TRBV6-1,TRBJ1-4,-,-,TGTGCCAGCAGTGAATATCGAGGTGGGACTAATGAAAAACTGTTTTTT,CASSEYRGGTNEKLFF
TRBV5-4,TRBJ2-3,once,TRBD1,TGTGCCAGCAGGGGGACAGGGGGTACAGATACGCAGTATTTT,CASRGTGGTDTQYF
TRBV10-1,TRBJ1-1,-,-,TGCGCCAGCAGCCCAACCGGAGGACCCAACACTGAAGCTTTCTTT,CASSPTGGPNTEAFF
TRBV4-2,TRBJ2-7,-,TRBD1,TGTGCCAGCAGCGGTTCCGGGACAGCCTGGGGCGAGCAGTACTTC,CASSGSGTAWGEQYF
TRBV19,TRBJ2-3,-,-,TGTGCCAGTAGTATAGACACAGCCACAGATACGCAGTATTTT,CASSIDTATDTQYF
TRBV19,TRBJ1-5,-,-,TGTGCCAGTAGTGACCCGGGGAGCAATCAGCCCCAGCATTTT,CASSDPGSNQPQHF
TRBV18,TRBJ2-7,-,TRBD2,TGTGCCAGCTCATCCAAACACCTAGCGGGGGGGCGAGGAAACGAGCAGTACTTC,CASSSKHLAGGRGNEQYF
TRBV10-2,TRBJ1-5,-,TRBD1,TGCGCCAGCAGTGAGGGACAGGGTCTGGGTCAGCCCCAGCATTTT,CASSEGQGLGQPQHF
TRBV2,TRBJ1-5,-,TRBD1,TGTGCCAGCAAAGGCCGGACAGGCAACAATCAGCCCCAGCATTTT,CASKGRTGNNQPQHF
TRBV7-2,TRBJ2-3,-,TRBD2,TGTGCCAGCAGGTTGGGTCCCTTAGCGGGGCGCACAGATACGCAGTATTTT,CASRLGPLAGRTDTQYF
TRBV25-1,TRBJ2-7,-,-,TGTGCCAGCAGCTTGACGGGGCCGCAAAGGGAGCAGTACTTC,CASSLTGPQREQYF
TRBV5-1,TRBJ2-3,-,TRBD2,TGCGCCAGCAGCCTGACTAGCGTATCAGATACGCAGTATTTT,CASSLTSVSDTQYF
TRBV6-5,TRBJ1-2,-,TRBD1,TGTGCCAGCAGTTACTCCGACAGGGGCGGTGGCTACACCTTC,CASSYSDRGGGYTF
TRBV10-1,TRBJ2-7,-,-,TGCGCCAGCAGTGAGTCGCAGGGGAGAAACGAGCAGTACTTC,CASSESQGRNEQYF
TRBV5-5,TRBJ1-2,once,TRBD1,TGTGCCAGCAACTTCGGGACAGACCCTGGCTACACCTTC,CASNFGTDPGYTF
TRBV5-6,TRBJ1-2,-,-,TGTGCCAGCAGCTTGAACTTCCCCGGCTATGGCTACACCTTC,CASSLNFPGYGYTF
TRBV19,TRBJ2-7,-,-,TGTGCCAGTAGTCCCCGATGGGGGGAAAGCGAGCAGTACTTC,CASSPRWGESEQYF
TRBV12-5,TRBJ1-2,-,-,TGTGCTAGTGGTTCATACGACATAAGCTATGGCTACACCTTC,CASGSYDISYGYTF
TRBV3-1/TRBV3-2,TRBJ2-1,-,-,TGTGCCAGCAGCTCCTCCTCACCTGAAAATTACAATGAGCAGTTCTTC,CASSSSSPENYNEQFF
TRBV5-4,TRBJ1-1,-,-,TGTGCCAGCAGCTCCTCGGGCGGCGGCTCTGAAGCTTTCTTT,CASSSSGGGSEAFF
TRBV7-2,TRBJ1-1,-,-,TGTGCCAGCAGCTTAGCAGCAGGGAACACTGAAGCTTTCTTT,CASSLAAGNTEAFF
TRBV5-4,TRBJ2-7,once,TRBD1,TGTGCCAGCAGCTCCCGGACAGGGGACTTAGACGAGCAGTACTTC,CASSSRTGDLDEQYF
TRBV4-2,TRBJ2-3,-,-,TGTGCCAGCAGCCAAGAACGCCGAGGGCCAGATACGCAGTATTTT,CASSQERRGPDTQYF
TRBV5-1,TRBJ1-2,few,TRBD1,TGCGCCAGCAGCACAGGACAGGGGGAAGATGGCTACACCTTC,CASSTGQGEDGYTF
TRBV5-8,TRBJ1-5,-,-,TGTGCCAGCAGCTTAAGACAGGGCAATCAGCCCCAGCATTTT,CASSLRQGNQPQHF
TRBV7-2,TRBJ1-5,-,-,TGTGCCAGCGCTTTCGGGCGTAATCAGCCCCAGCATTTT,CASAFGRNQPQHF
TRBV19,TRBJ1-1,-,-,TGTGCCAGTACCGCAGGGGCTAACACTGAAGCTTTCTTT,CASTAGANTEAFF
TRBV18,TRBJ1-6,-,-,TGTGCCAGCTCACCCCCGCGGGACGGTAATTCACCCCTCCACTTT,CASSPPRDGNSPLHF
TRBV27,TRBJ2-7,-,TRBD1,TGTGCCAGCAGTCCGGGACAGGGGGCAAGCTCCTACGAGCAGTACTTC,CASSPGQGASSYEQYF
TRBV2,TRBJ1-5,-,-,TGTGCCAGCATCGAAAGGGGGGGCGGGAATCAGCCCCAGCATTTT,CASIERGGGNQPQHF
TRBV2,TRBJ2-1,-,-,TGTGCCAGCAGCGACCAGGGGTATGAGCAGTTCTTC,CASSDQGYEQFF
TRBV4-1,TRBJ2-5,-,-,TGCGCCAGCAGCCCCGGACGAGGAGAGACCCAGTACTTC,CASSPGRGETQYF
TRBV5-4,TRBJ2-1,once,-,TGTGCCACCCAGGTAAACTCCTACAATGAGCAGTTCTTC,CATQVNSYNEQFF
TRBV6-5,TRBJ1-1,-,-,TGTGCCAGCAGTTACTCGTTTGTGAGGTTCGGCACTGAAGCTTTCTTT,CASSYSFVRFGTEAFF
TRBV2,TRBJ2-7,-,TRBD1,TGTGCCAGCAAAGGGACAGGGGTTTATGGCGAGCAGTACTTC,CASKGTGVYGEQYF
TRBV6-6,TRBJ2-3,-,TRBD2,TGTGCCAGCAGTTACACGCCTAGCGGCGGCGCAGATACGCAGTATTTT,CASSYTPSGGADTQYF
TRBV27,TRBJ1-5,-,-,TGTGCCAGCAGTTTAGAAGGGAACAGCAATCAGCCCCAGCATTTT,CASSLEGNSNQPQHF
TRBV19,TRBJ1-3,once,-,TGTGCCAGTAGTATAGGAGGGAACTCTGGAAACACCATATATTTT,CASSIGGNSGNTIYF
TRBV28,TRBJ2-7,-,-,TGTGCCAGCAGTGGATACGAGCAGTACTTC,CASSGYEQYF
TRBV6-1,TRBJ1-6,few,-,TGTGCCAGCAGTGAAGCGGTTAGTAGGCTGAATTCACCCCTCCACTTT,CASSEAVSRLNSPLHF
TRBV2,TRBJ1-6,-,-,TGTGCCAGCAGTGCTGGCAGCACCTATAATTCACCCCTCCACTTT,CASSAGSTYNSPLHF
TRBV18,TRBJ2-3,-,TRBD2,TGTGCCAGCTCACCAAGGAGCGGGGGCAGCACAGATACGCAGTATTTT,CASSPRSGGSTDTQYF
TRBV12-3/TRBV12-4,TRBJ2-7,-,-,TGTGCCAGCAGTTTAGAAAGGGGGGAGCAGTACTTC,CASSLERGEQYF
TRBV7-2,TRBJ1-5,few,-,TGTGCCAGCAGCTTAGCGGTTGACTTCCCCATCAATCAGCCCCAGCATTTT,CASSLAVDFPINQPQHF
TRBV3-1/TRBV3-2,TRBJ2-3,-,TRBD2,TGTGCCAGCAGCCTACTAGCGGGGGGAGATACGCAGTATTTT,CASSLLAGGDTQYF
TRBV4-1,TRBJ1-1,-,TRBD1,TGCGCCAGCAGCTCAAGTGGGACAGTGAACACTGAAGCTTTCTTT,CASSSSGTVNTEAFF
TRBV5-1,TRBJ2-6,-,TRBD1,TGCGCCAGCAGCCCGGGACAGGGAAGGCGTGGGGCCAACGTCCTGACTTTC,CASSPGQGRRGANVLTF
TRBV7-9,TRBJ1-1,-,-,TGTGCCAGCAGCTCCGGGCTCGGGTTAACAGGCAACACTGAAGCTTTCTTT,CASSSGLGLTGNTEAFF
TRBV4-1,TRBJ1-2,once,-,TGCGCCAGCAGCCAAGATTGGAACACCCCTCGGGGCTACACCTTC,CASSQDWNTPRGYTF
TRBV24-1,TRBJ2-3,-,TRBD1,TGTGCCACCAGTGGCGCGACAGGGTTGGGAGATACGCAGTATTTT,CATSGATGLGDTQYF
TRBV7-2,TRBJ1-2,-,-,TGTGCCAGCAGCTTATTCTTGAGGCAGTTCTATGGCTACACCTTC,CASSLFLRQFYGYTF
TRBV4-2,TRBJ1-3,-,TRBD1,TGTGCCAGCAGCCAGGGGGGGACAGCCTCCAACACCATATATTTT,CASSQGGTASNTIYF
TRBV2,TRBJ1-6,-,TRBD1,TGTGCCAGCAGTGGACAGGGGGTGAATTCACCCCTCCACTTT,CASSGQGVNSPLHF
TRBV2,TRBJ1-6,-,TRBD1,TGTGCCAGCAGTTCCCGGACAGGGCGCTCACCCCTCCACTTT,CASSSRTGRSPLHF